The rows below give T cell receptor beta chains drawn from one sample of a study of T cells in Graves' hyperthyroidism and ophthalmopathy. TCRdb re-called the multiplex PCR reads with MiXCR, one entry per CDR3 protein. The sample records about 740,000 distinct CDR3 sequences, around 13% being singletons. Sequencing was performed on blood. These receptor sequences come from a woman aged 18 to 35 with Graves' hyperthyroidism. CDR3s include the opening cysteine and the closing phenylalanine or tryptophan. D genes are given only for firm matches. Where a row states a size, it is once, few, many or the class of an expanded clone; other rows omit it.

TGCGCCAGCAGGTTTTTTTGGGAGAACACTGAAGCTTTCTTT,CASRFFWENTEAFF,TRBV5-1,TRBJ1-1,.,once
TGCGCCAGCAGCTTGGAGGGGAGAGGGTCGGTTGGCTACACCTTC,CASSLEGRGSVGYTF,TRBV5-1,TRBJ1-2,.,.
TGCAGTGCTAGAAACGGCGGCTTCCAAGAGACCCAGTACTTC,CSARNGGFQETQYF,TRBV20-1,TRBJ2-5,.,many
TGTGCCTGTAGTGTGGAGGCAAGCACCGGGGAGCTGTTTTTT,CACSVEASTGELFF,TRBV30,TRBJ2-2,.,few
TGTGCCAGCAGGGCCGTACAGGGGACTGAAGCTTTCTTT,CASRAVQGTEAFF,TRBV6-1,TRBJ1-1,TRBD1,many
TGTGCCAGCAGTTCTATTGCGACAGGGTATAACAATGAGCAGTTCTTC,CASSSIATGYNNEQFF,TRBV27,TRBJ2-1,TRBD1,.
TGTGCCACCAGTGATTTGCAAGGTCCGGGGACAGATACGCAGTATTTT,CATSDLQGPGTDTQYF,TRBV24-1,TRBJ2-3,.,many
TGCAGTGCTCCCGACCCCGCTACAGGCTACACCTTC,CSAPDPATGYTF,TRBV20-1,TRBJ1-2,.,many
TGTGCCAGCAGCGTCAGGCCGGTCACAGATACGCAGTATTTT,CASSVRPVTDTQYF,TRBV9,TRBJ2-3,.,many
TGTGCCAGCAGTTACTCGACGTCGAACACTGAAGCTTTCTTT,CASSYSTSNTEAFF,TRBV6-6,TRBJ1-1,.,many
TGTGCCAGCGGCCAAAACTATGGCTACACCTTC,CASGQNYGYTF,TRBV7-8,TRBJ1-2,.,many
TGTGCCAGCAGTTTAAAAGGGTCCGGGGAGCTGTTTTTT,CASSLKGSGELFF,TRBV6-1,TRBJ2-2,.,many
TGTGCCAGCAGTCGACAGGGGACTAGCGCGTACAATGAGCAGTTCTTC,CASSRQGTSAYNEQFF,TRBV11-2,TRBJ2-1,TRBD2,.
TGTGCCAGCAGCTCATGGACGGAGGGCTACACCGGGGAGCTGTTTTTT,CASSSWTEGYTGELFF,TRBV11-3,TRBJ2-2,.,.
TGCGCCAGCAGCCAGGTCGGACGGGGAGCAACTAATGAAAAACTGTTTTTT,CASSQVGRGATNEKLFF,TRBV4-1,TRBJ1-4,.,few
TGTGCCAGCAGCCCCAACGGCGGTGTAGGAGAGACCCAGTACTTC,CASSPNGGVGETQYF,TRBV28,TRBJ2-5,.,.
TGCGCCAGCAGCCAAGGGAGGGTCAAGAGAAACACCATATATTTT,CASSQGRVKRNTIYF,TRBV4-3,TRBJ1-3,.,few
TGTGCCAGCAGTTACCCCATACTAGCGCCAAATGAGCAGTTCTTC,CASSYPILAPNEQFF,TRBV6-2/TRBV6-3,TRBJ2-1,TRBD2,many
TGTGCCAGCAGTTTAAACCCTCGACAGGTTATAAACTATGGCTACACCTTC,CASSLNPRQVINYGYTF,TRBV27,TRBJ1-2,.,few
TGTGCCAGCAGAGGACTAGCGAAATACGAGCAGTACTTC,CASRGLAKYEQYF,TRBV2,TRBJ2-7,TRBD2,many
TGCAGTGCTAGAGATCACCAGGGGTCTAGCTATGGCTACACCTTC,CSARDHQGSSYGYTF,TRBV20-1,TRBJ1-2,.,.
TGTGCCAGCAGCTTGAACTCTGGTTCAGTACAAGAGACCCAGTACTTC,CASSLNSGSVQETQYF,TRBV7-9,TRBJ2-5,.,many
TGTGCCTGGAGTCCGATCCTCTACAATGAGCAGTTCTTC,CAWSPILYNEQFF,TRBV30,TRBJ2-1,.,.
TGTGCCAGCAGCGTAGCTCCGGAAGATACGCAGTATTTT,CASSVAPEDTQYF,TRBV9,TRBJ2-3,.,.
TGTGCCAGCAACCAAGGGACGGCTAGCTCCTACGAGCAGTACTTC,CASNQGTASSYEQYF,TRBV7-8,TRBJ2-7,.,many
TGCGCCAGCAGTGAGTCGGCTAGCGGTGCCTACAATGAGCAGTTCTTC,CASSESASGAYNEQFF,TRBV10-2,TRBJ2-1,TRBD2,few
TGCAGTGCTAGCACCCAAGGGGGGGACAATCAGCCCCAGCATTTT,CSASTQGGDNQPQHF,TRBV20-1,TRBJ1-5,.,few
TGTGCCAGCAGTGAATTGGACGGAGGATTTTACGAGCAGTACTTC,CASSELDGGFYEQYF,TRBV25-1,TRBJ2-7,.,.
TGTGCCAGCAGCGTTCAAGGGACCCAGTACTTC,CASSVQGTQYF,TRBV7-2,TRBJ2-5,.,.
TGTGCCAGCAGCTTAGTAGCGGGAGGTACCGGGGAGCTGTTTTTT,CASSLVAGGTGELFF,TRBV7-3,TRBJ2-2,TRBD2,many
TGCGCCAGCAGCCAAGACAGGGTCGAGCAGTTCTTC,CASSQDRVEQFF,TRBV4-1,TRBJ2-1,.,few
TGCGCCAGCAGCGACCTTAAGGACACCGCTTGGTGGGCCACAGATACGCAGTATTTT,CASSDLKDTAWWATDTQYF,TRBV5-1,TRBJ2-3,.,many
TGCGCCAGCAGTGATAGGGCAACGTCAGGGATGAAGTTCATGAACACTGAAGCTTTCTTT,CASSDRATSGMKFMNTEAFF,TRBV10-1,TRBJ1-1,.,many
TGCAGTGCTACCTCATACTCTTTAGCGGGAGGAATCGTCGATGAGCAGTTCTTC,CSATSYSLAGGIVDEQFF,TRBV20-1,TRBJ2-1,TRBD2,many
TGTGCCAGCAGTTACGCGCTAACGGGGGGGGCGATGAAGGAGCAGTACTTC,CASSYALTGGAMKEQYF,TRBV6-2/TRBV6-3,TRBJ2-7,TRBD2,many
TGTGCCAGCTCACGGACCTCGGACGTGGGGCAGCCCCAGCATTTT,CASSRTSDVGQPQHF,TRBV18,TRBJ1-5,.,many
TGTGCCAGCATGGGACATCCCTACGAGCAGTACTTC,CASMGHPYEQYF,TRBV2,TRBJ2-7,.,many
TGTGCCTGGAGTGTAGGGAGTGGGAATTCAGATACGCAGTATTTT,CAWSVGSGNSDTQYF,TRBV30,TRBJ2-3,.,many
TGTGCCAGCACCGAACTAGCGGGAGTTGGCAATGAGCAGTTCTTC,CASTELAGVGNEQFF,TRBV2,TRBJ2-1,TRBD2,.
TGTGCCAGCAGCGCTGCACCGGGTGGGGATTCACCCCTCCACTTT,CASSAAPGGDSPLHF,TRBV9,TRBJ1-6,.,.
TGTGCCAGCAGTTTAGAAGGGGCAGGGGGTGCTAACTATGGCTACACCTTC,CASSLEGAGGANYGYTF,TRBV12-3/TRBV12-4,TRBJ1-2,TRBD1,many
TGCAGTGCTAGGGATTTAGGGTCTGGCTACACCTTC,CSARDLGSGYTF,TRBV20-1,TRBJ1-2,.,.
TGTGCCAGCAGTATTTGGCGGCATAGCAATCAGCCCCAGCATTTT,CASSIWRHSNQPQHF,TRBV6-1,TRBJ1-5,.,.
TGCGCCAGCAGCTTGGGGGTGGGGATTACCTCCTACAATGAGCAGTTCTTC,CASSLGVGITSYNEQFF,TRBV5-1,TRBJ2-1,.,.
TGTGCCAGCAGTGACGTCCCCCCCCGCAGGGCAGGTGGCTACACCTTC,CASSDVPPRRAGGYTF,TRBV6-1,TRBJ1-2,.,few
TGCAGTGCTAGAGATGTCCCCAGCCGGCAGCGGGACTACAATGAGCAGTTCTTC,CSARDVPSRQRDYNEQFF,TRBV20-1,TRBJ2-1,TRBD2,many
TGTGCCAGCAGCTCGCCTTCCGGGACAGGGAACACTGAAGCTTTCTTT,CASSSPSGTGNTEAFF,TRBV7-9,TRBJ1-1,TRBD1,many
TGCAGCGTTGTACCGTACAATGAGCAGTTCTTC,CSVVPYNEQFF,TRBV29-1,TRBJ2-1,.,.
TGCAGTGCAGGTCCGGGATCCCACTCTGGAAACACCATATATTTT,CSAGPGSHSGNTIYF,TRBV20-1,TRBJ1-3,.,few
TGTGCCAGCTCACCAGCGGACAGGGGGAGTAGGACTGAAGCTTTCTTT,CASSPADRGSRTEAFF,TRBV18,TRBJ1-1,TRBD1,many
TGTGCCAGCAGCCCGCGGGAGCAGCAAAATGAGCAGTTCTTC,CASSPREQQNEQFF,TRBV7-8,TRBJ2-1,TRBD2,many
TGTGCCAGCAGTGAAGGGCCAGGCCCCCGCAATCAGCCCCAGCATTTT,CASSEGPGPRNQPQHF,TRBV2,TRBJ1-5,.,many
TGTGCCTGGAGTCCTTACTCGACAGGGAGCTCCTACAATGAGCAGTTCTTC,CAWSPYSTGSSYNEQFF,TRBV30,TRBJ2-1,TRBD1,many
TGTGCCAGCAGGCGAGGGCAGACGAACACTGAAGCTTTCTTT,CASRRGQTNTEAFF,TRBV2,TRBJ1-1,.,.
TGTGCCTGGGCCGGGACAGGGGATGGCTACACCTTC,CAWAGTGDGYTF,TRBV30,TRBJ1-2,TRBD1,few
TGTGCCAGCAGTTTCGGACTAGCGGGGGAAAGGGAGCAGTTCTTC,CASSFGLAGEREQFF,TRBV11-3,TRBJ2-1,TRBD2,.
TGTGCCAGCAGGGCTATATGGGACACCGGGGAGCTGTTTTTT,CASRAIWDTGELFF,TRBV12-3/TRBV12-4,TRBJ2-2,.,few
TGTGCCTGGAGTGTGGGGTCGAGCTCCTACGAGCAGTACTTC,CAWSVGSSSYEQYF,TRBV30,TRBJ2-7,.,many
TGCAGCGCCCAGAGGGACAGCTACACCGGGGAGCTGTTTTTT,CSAQRDSYTGELFF,TRBV29-1,TRBJ2-2,TRBD1,few